This T cell receptor (beta chain) was identified during a study of blood T cell repertoires in COVID-19. Overall study context: Acute-phase and convalescent COVID-19 samples originated in the United States, Italy and Spain.

CDR1 and CDR2 from the germline V gene are SGHNT and YYREEE (reference sequence). V dropped 0 bases and J dropped 11 bases, with 17 bases sitting between them. The CDR3 extends over 14 amino acids. Original handling: Estimation of nucleated cell counts relied on the amplification of reference gene primers. Sequenced by immunoSEQ multiplex PCR; TCRdb stores in-frame clones only, minus some. The D gene and trimming were derived from the DNA, and the V and J assignments and clone size from that table. The sample contains approximately 300,000 clones, 90% of which appear only once. One Seattle source followed patients from active infection through their disease course.

This TCR came from a woman in her thirties or forties with COVID-19, enrolled during active disease. The chain carries TRBV5-4 and TRBJ1-2; D is ambiguous. Sequencing used peripheral blood. The CDR3 nucleotides are TGTGCCAGCAGCTTGGCTCTGGCGACGAGGAGTTACACCTTC. Translating gives CASSLALATRSYTF.